This T cell receptor beta chain was identified during a study of blood T cell repertoires in COVID-19. In the study overall: Italy, Spain and the United States were the sources of the convalescent and acute COVID-19 samples.

The table came from immunoSEQ multiplex PCR; TCRdb's copy has only in-frame clones and leaves some out. Of 77,000 or so clones listed, about 83% were seen once; the top ten hold approximately 6.9%. Seattle participants joined during active infection and were tracked over time. The CDR3 runs 14 residues. Germline CDR1 is MDHEN and CDR2 is SYDVKM. V lost 3 bases to trimming and J lost 5 bases; unmatched junction nucleotides: 5. The V gene is TRBV28, the J gene TRBJ1-2; 8 bases fit TRBD1. Source material: peripheral blood. The TCR sequence derives from a man aged 25-45 years with COVID-19, enrolled during active disease. Written as DNA, the CDR3 is TGTGCCAGCAGTTTGCAGGGACAGGAGTATGGCTACACCTTC. This encodes CASSLQGQEYGYTF.